The TCR beta chain described here comes from a study of CD8+ T cells in alopecia areata. Study overall: Patients in the treated group were given tofacitinib by mouth, 5 to 10 mg twice a day. Broader study findings: Higher clonality was seen in lesional scalp than in normal scalp, especially in alopecia totalis/universalis. Whether baseline CD8+ expansion is linked to response remains uncertain, given a single nonresponder. In scalp, tofacitinib significantly decreased clonality and expanded CD8+ clones among the top 100.

Treatment here: oral pan-JAK inhibitor, 5-10 mg twice daily. RNA was isolated and reverse transcribed to cDNA, the sequencing template. The data were produced by immunoSEQ multiplex PCR, yet TCRdb's version contains in-frame clones alone and is incomplete. The table shows over 100,000 clones, with roughly 55% occurring only once. Trimming removed 4 bases from V and 6 bases from J, with 15 bases in between. This CDR3 has 15 amino acids. Per germline, CDR1 SGHTA and CDR2 FQGNSA. Turning to this clone: The antigen remains unidentified.

V usage is TRBV7-2 and J usage is TRBJ1-4; weak D call: TRBD1 (5 bases). The receptor comes from a human donor with alopecia areata. The sample was CD8+ T cells sorted from blood, taken at week 24, from a patient treated with tofacitinib. CDR3: CASSSRDGADEKLFF. The CDR3 DNA sequence: TGTGCCAGCAGCTCTCGAGACGGGGCAGATGAAAAACTGTTTTTT.